These T cell receptor beta chains were read from a single sample in a study of blood T cell repertoires in COVID-19. Generated by immunoSEQ multiplex PCR, the TCRdb table keeps only in-frame clones and is missing some. This sample carries around 400,000 clones, around 87% of them seen once, and the ten largest clones take 8% to 13%. The sequenced material came from peripheral blood. The source is a woman aged 25 to 39 with COVID-19, enrolled during active disease. The CDR3 runs from the conserved cysteine through the conserved F or W. Fields, in order: clone size, J gene, V gene, D gene, CDR3 DNA, CDR3 protein. A D gene is named only where the DNA matches it firmly. Size values are once, few and many counts, or a class for expanded clones, and some rows have none.

>once|TRBJ1-4|TRBV5-1|TRBD1
TGCGCCAGCAGCTTGAGGACAGGGCAGAGGAATAATGAAAAACTGTTTTTT
CASSLRTGQRNNEKLFF
>NA|TRBJ2-1|TRBV7-9|NA
TGTGCCTCCCGGTCGGAGCAGTTCTTC
CASRSEQFF
>NA|TRBJ2-5|TRBV24-1|NA
TGTGCCACCAGTGAGGACAGTTTGGAGACCCAGTACTTC
CATSEDSLETQYF
>NA|TRBJ2-5|TRBV18|NA
TGTGCCAGCTCACCGGGAGTTGGGGAGACCCAGTACTTC
CASSPGVGETQYF
>once|TRBJ2-6|TRBV4-1|NA
TGCGCCAGCAGCCAAGAGGGACATCTTATCTCTGGGGCCAACGTCCTGACTTTC
CASSQEGHLISGANVLTF
>NA|TRBJ2-7|TRBV4-3|TRBD2
TGCGCCAGCAGCCCCGGACTAGCGGGATTTTACGAGCAGTACTTC
CASSPGLAGFYEQYF
>NA|TRBJ2-3|TRBV28|NA
TGTGCCAGCAGTTTATCCAGACTCGATACGCAGTATTTT
CASSLSRLDTQYF
>NA|TRBJ2-5|TRBV5-6|TRBD2
TGTGCCAGCAGCGTACTCGCGGGGGGCCAAGAGACCCAGTACTTC
CASSVLAGGQETQYF
>NA|TRBJ2-3|TRBV11-2|TRBD2
TGTGCCAGCAGCTTAGAATGGTCCGGGGGGTGGTCCACAGATACGCAGTATTTT
CASSLEWSGGWSTDTQYF
>few|TRBJ2-7|TRBV24-1|TRBD1
TGTGCCACCAGTGGCTCCGGGACAGGGGCTTCTTACGAGCAGTACTTC
CATSGSGTGASYEQYF
>NA|TRBJ2-3|TRBV1|NA
TGCACCAGCAGCCGAATAACTTCCACAGATACGCAGTATTTT
CTSSRITSTDTQYF
>NA|TRBJ2-5|TRBV7-9|NA
TGTGCCAGCAGCTGGGTGGGGGGGCAGCAAGAGACCCAGTACTTC
CASSWVGGQQETQYF
>NA|TRBJ2-1|TRBV4-1|NA
TGCGCCAGCAGCCCGGGGGGCCCAGGGAAGGGTTACAATGAGCAGTTCTTC
CASSPGGPGKGYNEQFF
>NA|TRBJ1-4|TRBV5-5|NA
TGTGCCAGCAGCTTCTTCCAGGGACAAAGTAATGAAAAACTGTTTTTT
CASSFFQGQSNEKLFF
>NA|TRBJ2-5|TRBV12-3/TRBV12-4|NA
TGTGCCAGCACCATCCAAGAGACCCAGTACTTC
CASTIQETQYF
>NA|TRBJ2-3|TRBV24-1|NA
TGTGCCACCAAAGGGGGGGTCCACACAGATACGCAGTATTTT
CATKGGVHTDTQYF
>NA|TRBJ1-2|TRBV2|TRBD1
TGTGCCACCGAACCCGGACAGGGCACGTATGGCTACACCTTC
CATEPGQGTYGYTF
>NA|TRBJ2-2|TRBV9|NA
TGTGCCAGCAGACCTGCGGGCCAGAACACCGGGGAGCTGTTTTTT
CASRPAGQNTGELFF
>NA|TRBJ1-5|TRBV2|TRBD1
TGTGCCAGCTCCGAAGACAGGGATCAGCCCCAGCATTTT
CASSEDRDQPQHF
>many|TRBJ1-5|TRBV28|NA
TGTGCCAGCAGTTCACTGAATCAGCCCCAGCATTTT
CASSSLNQPQHF
>NA|TRBJ2-5|TRBV3-1/TRBV3-2|NA
TGTGCCAGCAGCCCGCCCCCTATGGGGGCGCGGGAGACCCAGTACTTC
CASSPPPMGARETQYF
>NA|TRBJ2-5|TRBV11-2|TRBD2
TGTGCCAGCAGCTTAGGCGGGAGGGAGACCCAGTACTTC
CASSLGGRETQYF
>NA|TRBJ2-6|TRBV5-1|NA
TGCGCCAGCAGCTCCGACAGTACTGGGGCCAACGTCCTGACTTTC
CASSSDSTGANVLTF
>NA|TRBJ2-4|TRBV5-1|TRBD2
TGCGCCAGCAGCTTGGAAGCGGGAGGAAACATTCAGTACTTC
CASSLEAGGNIQYF
>few|TRBJ2-7|TRBV4-1|NA
TGCGCCAGCAGCCAGGGACTTTCCTACGAGCAGTACTTC
CASSQGLSYEQYF
>NA|TRBJ2-7|TRBV5-5|TRBD1
TGTGCCAGCAGCTTCCCCGGACAGGGGTACGAGCAGTACTTC
CASSFPGQGYEQYF
>NA|TRBJ2-1|TRBV27|NA
TGTGCCAGCAGTTTATTCTGGGAGAGGTACAATGAGCAGTTCTTC
CASSLFWERYNEQFF
>NA|TRBJ2-2|TRBV2|NA
TGTGCCGACCGCCGGGAAGGCACCGGGGAGCTGTTTTTT
CADRREGTGELFF
>NA|TRBJ1-5|TRBV27|NA
TGTGCCAGCAGTCAACTTAATAGCAATCAGCCCCAGCATTTT
CASSQLNSNQPQHF
>NA|TRBJ2-1|TRBV30|TRBD1
TGTGCCTCGTCCGGGACAGGGGCCCGGAATGAGCAGTTCTTC
CASSGTGARNEQFF
>NA|TRBJ2-7|TRBV28|TRBD2
TGTGCCAGCAGCGTCAGCGGGAGGACCTCCTACGAGCAGTACTTC
CASSVSGRTSYEQYF
>once|TRBJ2-5|TRBV2|TRBD1
TGTGCCAGCAGGAGAGGGACAGGGGGTCCACAAGAGACCCAGTACTTC
CASRRGTGGPQETQYF
>NA|TRBJ2-3|TRBV28|NA
TGTGCCAGCAGCCCTTTGACTCTCACAGATACGCAGTATTTT
CASSPLTLTDTQYF
>NA|TRBJ2-5|TRBV5-1|NA
TGCGCCAGCAGCAGGGGGGGAGAACAAGAGACCCAGTACTTC
CASSRGGEQETQYF
>NA|TRBJ2-5|TRBV4-3|NA
TGCGCCAGCAGCCAAGGACAGTTCCAAGAGACCCAGTACTTC
CASSQGQFQETQYF
>NA|TRBJ2-2|TRBV6-5|NA
TGTGCCATACTCAGGGGGGATAGGACCGGGGAGCTGTTTTTT
CAILRGDRTGELFF
>NA|TRBJ2-7|TRBV6-2/TRBV6-3|NA
TGTGCCAGCAGTCCCGGGACTCTCAGCGAGCAGTACTTC
CASSPGTLSEQYF
>NA|TRBJ1-6|TRBV11-3|NA
TGTGCCAGCAGCTTCTTCCAGCGGGGATCACCCCTCCACTTT
CASSFFQRGSPLHF
>NA|TRBJ2-7|TRBV7-8|NA
TGTGCCAGCAGCGCCCGGGACTCCTCCTACGAGCAGTACTTC
CASSARDSSYEQYF
>NA|TRBJ2-3|TRBV6-4|TRBD2
TGTGCCAGCAGAGAAGCGGGAGGGCCAGGAGATACGCAGTATTTT
CASREAGGPGDTQYF
>NA|TRBJ1-4|TRBV10-2|NA
TGCGCCAGCAGTGAAACTCGATTTGAAAAACTGTTTTTT
CASSETRFEKLFF